These 23 T cell receptor beta chains came from one sample sequenced in a study of blood T cell repertoires in COVID-19 (dated by TCRdb to about 2020). The library was produced with the immunoSEQ multiplex PCR assay. The clones in this table, taken by TCRdb from immuneACCESS, are in-frame only. Not every clone is retained; where verified, under half of the shortfall comes from an unresolved V gene, and the cause of the rest is unknown. For this sample there are more than 25,000 clones; 87% appear just once. The ten most abundant clones make up under 6.5% of the sample. Sequencing was performed on peripheral blood. The receptors shown here come from a man between 60 and 70 years old with active COVID-19.

The CDR3 is CASSLGGGSGNTIYF. The CDR3 bases are TGTGCCAGCAGCTTAGGAGGGGGCTCTGGAAACACCATATATTTT. The chain combines TRBV11-2 with TRBJ1-3, with D maybe TRBD1 (6 bases). The CDR3 extends over 15 amino acids. The V gene's germline CDR1 is SGHAT and CDR2 FQNNGV. V lost 1 base, J lost 0 bases, and 7 bases lay in between.

The CDR3 here is CASSLARGGLVEQYF. CDR3 nucleotide sequence: TGTGCCAGCAGCTTAGCTCGCGGGGGCCTCGTCGAGCAGTACTTC. The J gene is TRBJ2-7, the V gene TRBV11-2; tentatively, D is TRBD2 (7 bases). The CDR3 has 15 amino acids. V was cut by 1 base and J by 6 bases, with 16 bases left in between. Germline loops: CDR1 SGHAT, CDR2 FQNNGV. Full variable domain (outside the CDR3, taken from reference TRBV11-2 and TRBJ2-7): EAGVAQSPRYKIIEKRQSVAFWCNPISGHATLYWYQQILGQGPKLLIQFQNNGVVDDSQLPKDRFSAERLKGVDSTLKIQPAKLEDSAVYLCASSLARGGLVEQYFGPGTRLTVT.

J is TRBJ2-7 and V is TRBV5-1; 11 bases are shared with TRBD2. The germline CDR1 and CDR2 sequences are SGHRS and YFSETQ. This CDR3 has 17 residues. Losses at the gene ends were 1 base for V and 2 bases for J; bases not matched to a gene: 8. DNA for the CDR3: TGCGCCAGCAGCTTGTCTGCTAGCGGGGGGAACACCTACGAGCAGTACTTC. Its translation is CASSLSASGGNTYEQYF.

This clone appeared a single time. V usage is TRBV10-3 and J usage is TRBJ2-3; 10 bases agree with TRBD2. Germline V gene sequence: CDR1 ENHRY, CDR2 SYGVKD. This CDR3 has 14 amino acids. Germline trimming cut 8 bases from V and 2 bases from J; bases unmatched to any gene: 4. In nucleotides, the CDR3 is TGTGCCATCTCTAGCGGGGGTAACACAGATACGCAGTATTTT. Translating gives CAISSGGNTDTQYF.

This clone was seen a single time. The rearrangement links TRBV12-3 or TRBV12-4 to TRBJ2-7; unclear D gene. CDR3 length: 12 residues. V was shortened by 5 bases and J by 5 bases, with 10 bases between the two germline ends. CDR3 region: CASSHSNDEQYF. For the CDR3, the DNA is TGTGCCAGCAGTCACAGCAACGACGAGCAGTACTTC.

V and J are TRBV3-1 (or the pseudogene TRBV3-2) and TRBJ2-5, with a tentative D call TRBD1 (7 bases). V was pared by 4 bases and J by 5 bases, with 17 bases between. This CDR3 has 15 residues. Germline CDR1 is LGHDT and CDR2 is YNNKEL (reference sequence). The CDR3: CASSLGGTETETQYF. DNA for the CDR3: TGTGCCAGCAGCCTAGGAGGGACAGAGACCGAGACCCAGTACTTC.

The gene calls are TRBV7-2 and TRBJ1-4; weak D call: TRBD1 (6 bases). CDR3 length: 16 amino acids. From germline, CDR1 is SGHTA and CDR2 FQGNSA. V was cut by 3 bases and J by 0 bases, with 11 bases left in between. The CDR3 sequence: CASSFTGTTTNEKLFF. Written as DNA, the CDR3 is TGTGCCAGCAGCTTCACAGGGACTACAACTAATGAAAAACTGTTTTTT.

The V and J genes are TRBV7-8 and TRBJ2-7; D unclear. The V end was cut by 2 bases, the J end by 7 bases, with 12 bases between. The germline V gene has CDR1 SGHVS and CDR2 FQNEAQ. The CDR3 contains 13 residues. The CDR3 bases are TGTGCCAGCAGCTTATTCCAGGCGAGAGAGCAGTACTTC. Translated, it gives CASSLFQAREQYF.

The chain joins TRBV19 to TRBJ1-2; D gene ambiguous. The V gene lost 3 bases and the J gene lost 8 bases, with 10 bases spanning the gap. The CDR3 is made up of 12 amino acids. Germline V lookup: CDR1 LNHDA, CDR2 SQIVND (reference sequence). The CDR3 loop is CASSIRQVGYTF. The CDR3, as DNA: TGTGCCAGTAGTATCAGGCAGGTGGGCTACACCTTC.

The CDR3 nucleotides are TGTGCCAGCAGCCTGACTAGCGGGGACGAGCAGTACTTC. This gives the protein CASSLTSGDEQYF. The rearrangement joins TRBV28 to TRBJ2-7; 11 positions agree with TRBD2. The CDR3 runs to 13 residues. From germline, CDR1 is MDHEN and CDR2 SYDVKM. The ends lost 6 bases at V and 5 bases at J; junction bases unmatched: 3. The variable domain in full, completed from reference TRBV28 and TRBJ2-7, reads DVKVTQSSRYLVKRTGEKVFLECVQDMDHENMFWYRQDPGLGLRLIYFSYDVKMKEKGDIPEGYSVSREKKERFSLILESASTNQTSMYLCASSLTSGDEQYFGPGTRLTVT.

The rearrangement joins TRBV19 to TRBJ1-6, with 7 bases lining up with TRBD1. The CDR3 has 15 residues. V shed 6 bases and J 10 bases; nucleotides not matched to a gene: 12. Germline V gene sequence: CDR1 LNHDA, CDR2 SQIVND (reference sequence). In DNA form, the CDR3 reads TGTGCCAGTAGACGGGACAGCAGTTTTTGGTCACCCCTCCACTTT. It is translated as CASRRDSSFWSPLHF.

The rearrangement links TRBV3-1 (or the pseudogene TRBV3-2) to TRBJ1-5; D is unclear. The CDR3 has 14 amino acids. V was shortened by 0 bases and J by 1 base, with 4 bases between the two germline ends. The germline V gene has CDR1 LGHDT and CDR2 YNNKEL (reference sequence). This CDR3 reads CASSQDGSNQPQHF. CDR3 sequence (DNA): TGTGCCAGCAGCCAAGACGGGAGCAATCAGCCCCAGCATTTT.

This chain links TRBV28 with TRBJ2-7, with 8 bases aligning to TRBD1. The trim removed 7 bases at V and 7 bases at J, leaving 15 bases unmatched. The CDR3 has 15 residues. The germline V gene has CDR1 MDHEN and CDR2 SYDVKM. CDR3 loop: CASTFNNRGKREQYF. The CDR3 coding sequence is TGTGCCAGCACCTTCAACAACAGGGGGAAGAGGGAGCAGTACTTC.

The V and J genes are TRBV28 and TRBJ1-3; TRBD1 aligns across 7 bases. The J segment lost 8 bases and the V segment lost 5 bases, leaving 12 bases of the junction unmatched. The CDR3 loop spans 15 amino acids. Germline CDR1 MDHEN, CDR2 SYDVKM. Here the CDR3 DNA reads TGTGCCAGCAGTCTCCCCTGGACAGGTGGGGACACCATATATTTT. Translation gives CASSLPWTGGDTIYF.

The chain uses TRBV5-1 and TRBJ2-3; 10 bases align to TRBD2. Germline trimming cut 3 bases from V and 0 bases from J; bases unmatched to any gene: 7. There are 17 residues in the CDR3. CDR1 SGHRS and CDR2 YFSETQ come from the germline V gene. CDR3 DNA: TGCGCCAGCAGCTCGGGAACTAGCGGGGCTAGCACAGATACGCAGTATTTT. This translates into CASSSGTSGASTDTQYF.

The chain links TRBV7-9 to TRBJ2-5; 8 bases align to TRBD1. CDR1 and CDR2 (germline): SEHNR, FQNEAQ (reference sequence). There are 14 residues in the CDR3. J was trimmed by 6 bases and V by 5 bases; bases with no gene match: 8. The CDR3 loop is CASSPTTGDKTQYF. The CDR3 bases are TGTGCCAGCAGCCCTACGACAGGGGACAAGACCCAGTACTTC.

This sequence joins TRBV7-9 and TRBJ2-1; maybe TRBD2 (6 bases). The CDR3 totals 16 residues. Trimming removed 7 bases at V and 0 bases at J, with 16 bases between. Germline values: CDR1 SEHNR, CDR2 FQNEAQ (reference sequence). The CDR3 nucleotides are TGTGCCAGCATCCTCCTTGGGGGGAGCTCCTACAATGAGCAGTTCTTC. Translating it yields CASILLGGSSYNEQFF.

The CDR3 loop is CASSYRTGDNEQFF. The CDR3 DNA reads TGTGCCAGCAGCTATAGGACAGGCGACAATGAGCAGTTCTTC. The chain combines TRBV7-9 with TRBJ2-1; 7 bases are a match to TRBD1. Germline CDR1 and CDR2: SEHNR and FQNEAQ (reference sequence). The junction had 5 bases not matched to a gene; V was cut back by 4 bases and J by 5 bases. The CDR3 extends over 14 amino acids.

The V gene is TRBV25-1, the J gene TRBJ2-7; TRBD1 matches 8 bases. The germline gives CDR1 MGHDK, CDR2 SYGVNS. V lost 1 base and J lost 6; bases outside the gene matches: 5. This CDR3 region has 14 residues. CDR3 loop: CASSEWTGRFEQYF. The DNA of the CDR3 is TGTGCCAGCAGTGAATGGACAGGGCGGTTCGAGCAGTACTTC.

The chain recombines TRBV5-6 with TRBJ2-1; 9 bases are a match to TRBD1. The germline CDR1 and CDR2 sequences are SGHDT and YYEEEE. Trimming at V came to 4 bases and at J to 5 bases, leaving 13 bases not matched to a gene. CDR3 length: 17 residues. The CDR3 DNA is TGTGCCAGCAGCGTTTTTCCGGGACAGGGACTTAACAATGAGCAGTTCTTC. Protein: CASSVFPGQGLNNEQFF.

The genes are TRBV6-6 and TRBJ1-2; 7 bases are a match to TRBD1. The CDR3 totals 14 residues. Per germline, CDR1 MNHNY and CDR2 SVGAGI (reference sequence). The trim removed 2 bases at V and 7 bases at J, leaving 7 bases unmatched. Written as DNA, the CDR3 is TGTGCCAGCAGTTACCTCCGACAGGGCGGTGGCTACACCTTC. Protein: CASSYLRQGGGYTF.

The chain links TRBV7-3 to TRBJ1-5; D unresolved. Germline CDR1 is SGHTA and CDR2 is FQGTGA. The CDR3 has 12 amino acids. Trimming took off 8 bases at V and 3 bases at J, with 8 bases between the two ends. CDR3 in DNA: TGTGCCAGCGGGCGTATCAATCAGCCCCAGCATTTT. This translates into CASGRINQPQHF.

The chain combines TRBV19 with TRBJ1-2; D is perhaps TRBD1 (5 bases). V dropped 9 bases and J dropped 8 bases, with 19 bases sitting between them. Germline CDR1 LNHDA, CDR2 SQIVND (reference sequence). This CDR3 is 13 amino acids long. CDR3 protein: CASLPLGAGGYTF. CDR3 nucleotides: TGTGCCAGCCTACCCCTAGGGGCCGGAGGCTACACCTTC.